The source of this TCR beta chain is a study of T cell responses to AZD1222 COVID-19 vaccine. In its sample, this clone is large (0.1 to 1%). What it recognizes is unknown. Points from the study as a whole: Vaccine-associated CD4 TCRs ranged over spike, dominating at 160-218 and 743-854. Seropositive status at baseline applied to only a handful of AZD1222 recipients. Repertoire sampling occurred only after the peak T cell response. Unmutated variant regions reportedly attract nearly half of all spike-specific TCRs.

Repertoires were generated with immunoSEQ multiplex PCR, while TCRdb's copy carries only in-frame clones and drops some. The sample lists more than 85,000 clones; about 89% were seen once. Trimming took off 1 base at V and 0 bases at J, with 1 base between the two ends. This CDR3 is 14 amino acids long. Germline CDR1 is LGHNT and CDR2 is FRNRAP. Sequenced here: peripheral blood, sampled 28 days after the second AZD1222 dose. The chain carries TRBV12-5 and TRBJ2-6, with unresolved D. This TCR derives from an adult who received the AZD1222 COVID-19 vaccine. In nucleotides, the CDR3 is TGTGCTAGTGGTTTGGGCTCTGGGGCCAACGTCCTGACTTTC. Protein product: CASGLGSGANVLTF.